This record covers a single TCR beta chain. This entry is derived from a study of blood T cell repertoires in COVID-19. Study details: Acute and convalescent COVID-19 specimens originated in the United States, Italy and Spain.

Germline V gene lookup returns CDR1 DFQATT and CDR2 SNEGSKA (reference sequence). V shed 3 bases and J shed 7 bases, with 16 bases lying between them. CDR3 length: 14 amino acids. TCRdb's copy holds only in-frame clones and misses some; the assay was immunoSEQ multiplex PCR. The data show about 220,000 clones, with approximately 80% seen just once and 9.5% to 15% held by the top ten. The chain carries TRBV20-1 and TRBJ2-1; D possibly corresponds to TRBD2 (5 bases). The sequence was obtained from a human donor in a cohort sampled during active COVID-19. The sequenced sample was peripheral blood. The chain's CDR3 is CSASISEYKNEQFF. In DNA, the CDR3 is TGCAGTGCTAGTATTAGCGAGTATAAGAATGAGCAGTTCTTC.